This is a list of T cell receptor beta chains from one sample in a study of beta chain features in type 1 diabetes. Assay: immunoSEQ multiplex PCR; the TCRdb copy retains only in-frame clones and omits some. The sample holds 100,000 to 150,000 clones, around 10% seen once. What was sequenced was central memory CD4+ T cells from blood. These TCRs come from a man younger than 45 with type 1 diabetes. The CDR3 runs from the conserved cysteine through the conserved F or W. A D gene is named only where the DNA matches it firmly. Rows give clone size only sometimes, using once, few, many, or a class for an expanded clone.

. TRBD1 TRBJ1-2 TRBV7-3 TGTGCCAGCAGCCCGGACAGGGTAGGCGGCTACACCTTC CASSPDRVGGYTF
. . TRBJ2-7 TRBV7-2 TGTGCCAGCAGCCTTGACTTGGGCGAGCAGTACTTC CASSLDLGEQYF
. . TRBJ1-5 TRBV5-4 TGTGCCAGCAGCTTGGACAGCCAGCCCCAGCATTTT CASSLDSQPQHF
few . TRBJ1-5 TRBV12-5 TGTGCTAGTGGCCCGGGGGTCTCCGCGCCCCAGCATTTT CASGPGVSAPQHF
few TRBD1 TRBJ1-5 TRBV19 TGTGCCAGTAGTATTTTTCCAGGGGGCGCGGGCAATCAGCCCCAGCATTTT CASSIFPGGAGNQPQHF
. . TRBJ2-3 TRBV18 TGTGCCAGCTCACTCCAGGGAAGCACAGATACGCAGTATTTT CASSLQGSTDTQYF
few . TRBJ2-5 TRBV4-3 TGCGCCAGCAGCCAAGGGGGGAGGGGGAACGAGACCCAGTACTTC CASSQGGRGNETQYF
few . TRBJ2-1 TRBV5-1 TGCGCCAGCAGCTTGGTCCCAGGTTTGTCCTACAATGAGCAGTTCTTC CASSLVPGLSYNEQFF
. TRBD1 TRBJ2-3 TRBV6-6 TGTGCCAGCAGTGACGGGACAGGGGTCGGAGATACGCAGTATTTT CASSDGTGVGDTQYF
few TRBD2 TRBJ2-1 TRBV4-3 TGCGCCAGCAGTCAGGGCGGGGGGGTAGAAAGCGAGCAGTTCTTC CASSQGGGVESEQFF
. . TRBJ2-5 TRBV5-4 TGTGCCAGCAGCTTGTTCACAACGCCGGGGACCCAGTACTTC CASSLFTTPGTQYF
few TRBD2 TRBJ2-5 TRBV7-6 TGTGCCAGCAGCTCGCGGGGGGGGCCTGAGACCCAGTACTTC CASSSRGGPETQYF
. TRBD1 TRBJ1-6 TRBV5-6 TGTGCCAGCAATTTTAACAGGGGTACGAATTCACCCCTCCACTTT CASNFNRGTNSPLHF
. . TRBJ1-2 TRBV7-8 TGTGCCAGCAGCCTACAGGCGATGGGGTATGGCTACACCTTC CASSLQAMGYGYTF
few . TRBJ2-1 TRBV7-2 TGTGCCAGCAGCGACAGCTACAATGAGCAGTTCTTC CASSDSYNEQFF
. TRBD2 TRBJ2-3 TRBV9 TGTGCCAGCAGCGTAGGGATTAGCGGGGGTACAGATACGCAGTATTTT CASSVGISGGTDTQYF
few TRBD2 TRBJ2-7 TRBV7-2 TGTGCCAGCAGCCAATCCCCGGGACTAGCGGCGATCTACGAGCAGTACTTC CASSQSPGLAAIYEQYF
few . TRBJ1-1 TRBV6-5 TGTGCCAGCAGTTACTCAGGAGAGGCTGAAGCTTTCTTT CASSYSGEAEAFF
few . TRBJ2-1 TRBV7-6 TGTGCCAGCAGCTTAGCAGCGATCACCAATGAGCAGTTCTTC CASSLAAITNEQFF
. TRBD2 TRBJ2-5 TRBV10-3 TGTGCCACCCAAAGTGGACTAGTGCAGCAGACCCAGTACTTC CATQSGLVQQTQYF
. . TRBJ2-7 TRBV5-4 TGTGCCAGCAGCTTGGGGCACGAGCAGTACTTC CASSLGHEQYF
few TRBD1 TRBJ2-7 TRBV7-2 TGTGCCAGCAGTCAGGGGGCAGGGAGACACTACGAGCAGTACTTC CASSQGAGRHYEQYF
many TRBD2 TRBJ2-3 TRBV4-1 TGCGCCAGCAGCCAGGTTATGGTAGCGGGGAGGACAGATACGCAGTATTTT CASSQVMVAGRTDTQYF
. TRBD1 TRBJ2-7 TRBV2 TGTGCCAGCAGTTCCGGACAGGGACGCGAGCAGTACTTC CASSSGQGREQYF
few . TRBJ2-7 TRBV5-1 TGCGCCAGCAGCTTGTATCTCCAAGCACGGGAGCAGTACTTC CASSLYLQAREQYF
. . TRBJ1-2 TRBV5-1 TGCGCCAGCAGCTCGCAGGGAGGAATCTATGGCTACACCTTC CASSSQGGIYGYTF